This T cell receptor beta chain stems from a study of blood T cells in healthy people across ages. Study results and limitations: When set beside aged donors, long-lived donors presented more naive CD4+ cells and higher diversity.

The CDR3 is 14 amino acids. Notes on this clonotype: The antigen remains unidentified.

Every sample yielded at least 6.5 million isolated PBMCs. Per sample, no less than 6 micrograms of total RNA were extracted. A second PCR, run for 7 to 11 cycles, used a sample-barcoded 5' primer plus a J-beta primer mix. TCRdb ran MiXCR on the 5' RACE reads and lists one entry per CDR3 protein. The sample contains 650,000 to 800,000 distinct CDR3 sequences, approximately 48% of which appear only once. The TCR comes from a man aged 60 to 75 in good health. Material for sequencing was blood. The chain links TRBV12-3 or TRBV12-4 to TRBJ2-7, with unresolved D. The DNA end lines up better with TRBJ2-5; the J call may be wrong. The CDR3 coding sequence is TGTGCCAGCAAGTCCGAGACTCTGAGGGAGACCCAGTACTTC. Protein product: CASKSETLRETQYF.